These 10 T cell receptor beta chains originate from one sample sequenced in a study of blood T cell repertoires in COVID-19. Assay used: immunoSEQ multiplex PCR; TCRdb lists only in-frame clones, some missing. The sample gives 400,000 to 450,000 clones, just over 85% of which show up once; approximately 1.5% is in the top ten. Sequencing was performed on peripheral blood. These TCRs come from a woman in her twenties or thirties with active or convalescent COVID-19.

This clone was found once. This rearrangement joins TRBV19 to TRBJ1-2; TRBD1 matches at 7 bases. Germline V gene sequence: CDR1 LNHDA, CDR2 SQIVND (reference sequence). The V gene end was trimmed by 3 bases and the J gene end by 7 bases; junction bases not matched to a gene: 23. The CDR3 contains 19 residues. As DNA, the CDR3 is TGTGCCAGTAGTATTTTCTCGTCCCTAACAGGGGAGGATTTAGGTGGCTACACCTTC. Amino acid sequence: CASSIFSSLTGEDLGGYTF. Together with reference TRBV19 and TRBJ1-2, the CDR3 gives the full variable domain: DGGITQSPKYLFRKEGQNVTLSCEQNLNHDAMYWYRQDPGQGLRLIYYSQIVNDFQKGDIAEGYSVSREKKESFPLTVTSAQKNPTAFYLCASSIFSSLTGEDLGGYTFGSGTRLTVV.

The gene calls are TRBV6-5 and TRBJ1-1; perhaps TRBD1 as D (6 bases). The V and J ends lost 7 bases and 7 bases respectively, with 16 bases between them. There are 13 residues in the CDR3. Germline V gene sequence: CDR1 MNHEY, CDR2 SVGAGI. CDR3 loop: CASKRGGDLEAFF. The CDR3 DNA follows: TGTGCCAGCAAAAGGGGGGGAGACCTTGAAGCTTTCTTT.

This clone showed up just once. This chain joins TRBV10-2 and TRBJ2-1, with TRBD2 matching 13 bases. Germline V CDR1 and CDR2: WSHSY, SAAADI. The CDR3 is made up of 15 amino acids. V shed 7 bases, J shed 6 bases, and the junction held 6 bases outside the gene matches. CDR3: CASNPGLAGSNEQFF. As DNA, the CDR3 is TGCGCCAGCAACCCGGGACTAGCGGGATCCAATGAGCAGTTCTTC.

The genes are TRBV6-5 and TRBJ2-7, with 7 nucleotides matching TRBD1. V shed 2 bases, J shed 2 bases, and the junction held 3 bases outside the gene matches. The CDR3 covers 14 residues. Germline CDR1 MNHEY, CDR2 SVGAGI. CDR3: CASSYLQGAYEQYF. The DNA for the CDR3 is TGTGCCAGCAGTTACCTCCAGGGGGCCTACGAGCAGTACTTC.

The chain employs TRBV5-1 and TRBJ2-1, with 10 nucleotides matching TRBD2. This CDR3 contains 15 residues. V trimming: 3 bases; J trimming: 8 bases; junction bases outside the gene matches: 8. Germline V CDR1 and CDR2: SGHRS, YFSETQ. CDR3 DNA sequence: TGCGCCAGCAGCTCAGCTAGCGGGAGTTTCTATGAGCAGTTCTTC. This sequence encodes CASSSASGSFYEQFF.

The V call is TRBV29-1, the J call TRBJ2-7; D is possibly TRBD1 (6 bases). The length of the CDR3 is 13 residues. Trimming removed 1 base from V and 5 bases from J, with 12 bases in between. Germline V gene data show CDR1 as SQVTM and CDR2 as ANQGSEA. CDR3 sequence (DNA): TGCAGCGTTGAAGGCCACAGGGCCGACGAGCAGTACTTC. Amino acids: CSVEGHRADEQYF.

The chain uses TRBV21-1 and TRBJ2-5; the listed D gene, TRBD2, was not tested against the DNA. TRBV21-1 is noted as a pseudogene. The CDR3 extends over 12 amino acids. The CDR3 reads CASSLRPRAQYF. The CDR3 nucleotides are TGTGCCAGCAGCTTACGTCCCCGGGCCCAGTACTTC.

This chain connects TRBV21-1 to TRBJ1-3; the table assigns TRBD1, which was not confirmed against the DNA. TRBV21-1 is flagged as a pseudogene. There are 18 residues in the CDR3. The CDR3 sequence is CASSKYRTTGKAGNTIYF. DNA for the CDR3: TGTGCCAGCAGCAAATACCGTACTACAGGGAAGGCTGGAAACACCATATATTTT.

The chain couples TRBV4-1 to TRBJ2-3; 8 bases line up with TRBD1. V shed 6 bases and J 3 bases; nucleotides not matched to a gene: 14. This CDR3 is 17 amino acids long. Germline CDR1 reads MGHRA; CDR2 reads YSYEKL. The CDR3 sequence: CASRAFSLRGLTDTQYF. The CDR3, as DNA: TGCGCCAGCAGGGCCTTTAGTCTCAGGGGGCTGACAGATACGCAGTATTTT.

This clone was observed a single time. The V call is TRBV19, the J call TRBJ1-1, with D possibly matching TRBD1 (5 bases). V was clipped by 11 bases and J by 10 bases, with 26 bases between them. The CDR3 spans 14 residues. Germline CDR1 reads LNHDA; CDR2 reads SQIVND (reference sequence). The CDR3 spells CAGPWGLPTGAAFF. The CDR3 DNA reads as TGTGCCGGCCCATGGGGTCTCCCAACAGGTGCAGCTTTCTTT.